Below, 29 T cell receptor beta chains from the same sample are listed, as sequenced in a study of T cells of healthy individuals. TCRdb recomputed calls from the 5' RACE reads with MiXCR, one row per CDR3 protein. Of about 57,000 distinct CDR3 sequences in the sample, 15% to 20% were seen once. The receptors derive from a human donor in good health.

This rearrangement joins TRBV19 to TRBJ1-5, with 10 bases lining up with TRBD1. In germline, CDR1 is LNHDA, CDR2 SQIVND (reference sequence). The CDR3 is 16 residues long. V trimming: 3 bases; J trimming: 2 bases; junction bases outside the gene matches: 4. The DNA of the CDR3 is TGTGCCAGTAGTATGGGGGACAGGGGAGGCAATCAGCCCCAGCATTTT. Translated, it gives CASSMGDRGGNQPQHF.

This chain uses TRBV2 with TRBJ2-1, with D tentatively TRBD2 (6 bases). V was clipped by 2 bases and J by 4 bases, with 9 bases between them. The germline V gene has CDR1 SNHLY and CDR2 FYNNEI. The CDR3 totals 14 residues. The CDR3 DNA reads TGTGCCAGCAGTGAAATCGGGGGATACAATGAGCAGTTCTTC. The encoded protein is CASSEIGGYNEQFF. The variable domain in full, with the rest retrieved from reference TRBV2 and TRBJ2-1, is EPEVTQTPSHQVTQMGQEVILRCVPISNHLYFYWYRQILGQKVEFLVSFYNNEISEKSEIFDDQFSVERPDGSNFTLKIRSTKLEDSAMYFCASSEIGGYNEQFFGPGTRLTVL.

This clonotype appeared many times. The rearrangement links TRBV18 to TRBJ2-3; 10 positions agree with TRBD2. Germline CDR1 reads KGHSH; CDR2 reads LQKENI. The CDR3 sequence is 14 residues long. The ends lost 2 bases at V and 4 bases at J; junction bases unmatched: 0. CDR3 protein: CASSPTSGADTQYF. CDR3 bases: TGTGCCAGCTCACCAACTAGCGGGGCAGATACGCAGTATTTT.

This clonotype has a count of ten or more. The chain joins TRBV12-5 to TRBJ2-7; D is possibly TRBD1 (6 bases). CDR1 and CDR2 (germline): LGHNT, FRNRAP. The CDR3 runs to 13 residues. V gave up 1 base and J gave up 7 bases, with 11 bases separating them. The CDR3 sequence: CASGLGITGEQYF. The CDR3 region has the DNA TGTGCTAGTGGTTTGGGGATAACAGGGGAGCAGTACTTC.

This clonotype has ten or more counts. V gene TRBV5-6 combines with J gene TRBJ1-2; D remains unclear. Looked up from germline, CDR1 is SGHDT and CDR2 is YYEEEE. V lost 2 bases to trimming and J lost 6 bases, with 17 bases between them. The CDR3 totals 15 residues. The CDR3 DNA is TGTGCCAGCAGCTTTAAAGGTTCGCTGTTAGATGGCTACACCTTC. Residues: CASSFKGSLLDGYTF.

The CDR3 reads CASREQGAGSPLHF. CDR3 DNA sequence: TGTGCCAGCAGGGAACAGGGGGCTGGTTCACCCCTCCACTTT. The chain recombines TRBV11-2 with TRBJ1-6; 9 bases line up with TRBD1. CDR3 length: 14 amino acids. Germline CDR1 and CDR2: SGHAT and FQNNGV. V lost 6 bases to trimming and J lost 9 bases; unmatched junction nucleotides: 6.

The sample holds many counts of this clonotype. The V gene is TRBV7-3, the J gene TRBJ2-1; 10 nucleotides align to TRBD2. CDR1 SGHTA and CDR2 FQGTGA come from the germline V gene. V lost 3 bases to trimming and J lost 4 bases; unmatched junction nucleotides: 3. This CDR3 contains 15 residues. CDR3 region: CASSFLAGAYNEQFF. The CDR3 bases are TGTGCCAGCAGCTTCCTAGCGGGGGCTTACAATGAGCAGTTCTTC.

This clonotype has a count of ten or more. The chain carries TRBV2 and TRBJ1-4; TRBD1 is a possible D gene (6 bases). This CDR3 region has 15 residues. Trimming shortened V by 5 bases and J by 3 bases, and 13 bases separated the two germline ends. Per the germline V gene, CDR1 is SNHLY and CDR2 is FYNNEI. The chain's CDR3 is CASSPDGQSNEKLFF. The CDR3, as DNA: TGTGCCAGCAGTCCCGACGGACAGTCTAATGAAAAACTGTTTTTT.

As DNA, the CDR3 is TGCAGTGCTAGTGTAGCTAGCGGGGGGGCCCAGGTTTCGGAGACCCAGTACTTC. Translated: CSASVASGGAQVSETQYF. The V call is TRBV20-1, the J call TRBJ2-5; 12 bases line up with TRBD2. The V gene end was trimmed by 3 bases and the J gene end by 5 bases; junction bases not matched to a gene: 16. Germline V gives CDR1 DFQATT, CDR2 SNEGSKA (reference sequence). The CDR3 runs 18 residues.

In its sample, this clonotype was seen a few times. A much larger clonotype is one base distant, so this may be a read error. The chain couples TRBV9 to TRBJ2-1; a possible D gene is TRBD1 (6 bases). The CDR3 extends over 12 amino acids. Germline CDR1 and CDR2: SGDLS and YYNGEE. Trimming took 4 bases from V and 8 from J, leaving 10 bases between them. CDR3 DNA: TGTGCCAGCAGCCCTTCAGGGGATGAGCAGTTCTTC. This encodes CASSPSGDEQFF.

This clonotype was recorded once. The J gene is TRBJ1-1, the V gene TRBV6-2 or TRBV6-3; no firm D call. Germline V gene data show CDR1 as MNHEY and CDR2 as SVGEGT. The V end lost 1 base, the J end lost 7 bases, and 10 bases lay between the germline ends. The CDR3 runs to 13 residues. The CDR3 here is CASSYLGRREAFF. The CDR3 DNA reads TGTGCCAGCAGTTACTTGGGCCGGCGTGAAGCTTTCTTT.

The chain uses TRBV12-3 or TRBV12-4 and TRBJ2-1, with D possibly TRBD1 on 5 matching bases. The V end was cut by 0 bases, the J end by 6 bases, with 9 bases between. The CDR3 consists of 14 residues. In DNA, the CDR3 is TGTGCCAGCAGTTTAGCGGGGCTCGGCAATGAGCAGTTCTTC. Its translation is CASSLAGLGNEQFF.

This clonotype has a count of ten or more. This chain joins TRBV15 and TRBJ2-7; tentatively, D is TRBD2 (5 bases). CDR1 is LNHNV and CDR2 is YYDKDF in the germline V gene (reference sequence). V dropped 0 bases and J dropped 6 bases, with 9 bases sitting between them. This CDR3 has 13 amino acids. CDR3 sequence (DNA): TGTGCCACCAGCAGAGATGGAGGATTCGAGCAGTACTTC. Its protein product is CATSRDGGFEQYF.

The chain links TRBV9 to TRBJ2-1; 8 bases are a match to TRBD2. Germline CDR1 and CDR2: SGDLS and YYNGEE. V was clipped by 4 bases and J by 1 base; unmatched bases: 4. This CDR3 region has 15 residues. The CDR3 DNA sequence: TGTGCCAGCAGCACCGGACTAGCTTCCTACAATGAGCAGTTCTTC. Its protein is CASSTGLASYNEQFF.

There are a few counts of this clonotype. The chain employs TRBV3-1 and TRBJ2-7; D remains unclear. This CDR3 comprises 14 residues. The V and J ends lost 0 bases and 2 bases respectively, with 8 bases between them. Germline CDR1 reads LGHDT; CDR2 reads YNNKEL (reference sequence). CDR3: CASSQDTHPYEQYF. The CDR3 nucleotides read TGTGCCAGCAGCCAAGATACCCATCCCTACGAGCAGTACTTC.

This clonotype was found many times. The chain links TRBV13 to TRBJ1-1, with D possibly TRBD1 on 5 matching bases. The CDR3 covers 15 residues. Trimming left V 6 bases short and J 0 bases short, with 14 bases between. Per the germline V gene, CDR1 is PRHDT and CDR2 is FYEKMQ (reference sequence). The CDR3 protein is CASRNRGGMNTEAFF. CDR3 nucleotides: TGTGCCAGCAGGAATAGGGGAGGGATGAACACTGAAGCTTTCTTT. The full variable domain, its missing parts supplied by reference TRBV13 and TRBJ1-1, is AAGVIQSPRHLIKEKRETATLKCYPIPRHDTVYWYQQGPGQDPQFLISFYEKMQSDKGSIPDRFSAQQFSDYHSELNMSSLELGDSALYFCASRNRGGMNTEAFFGQGTRLTVV.

The sample holds many counts of this clonotype. The chain carries TRBV29-1 and TRBJ2-7; TRBD2 matches at 7 bases. V gave up 5 bases and J gave up 5 bases; unmatched junction bases: 9. CDR1 is SQVTM, CDR2 ANQGSEA, per germline. The CDR3 is 13 residues long. CDR3 sequence reads: CSVNGGRKHEQYF. The DNA of the CDR3 is TGCAGCGTTAATGGCGGGAGAAAACACGAGCAGTACTTC.

This clonotype was recorded at least ten times. CDR3 in amino acids: CASSFGGADEQYF. CDR3 sequence (DNA): TGTGCCAGCAGCTTCGGGGGGGCAGACGAGCAGTACTTC. The rearrangement links TRBV11-2 to TRBJ2-7; 8 bases match TRBD2. Trimming removed 3 bases from V and 5 bases from J; junction bases left unmatched: 3. The CDR3 is 13 residues long. Germline lookup yields CDR1 SGHAT and CDR2 FQNNGV.

This clonotype has a count of ten or more. This rearrangement joins TRBV7-9 to TRBJ2-5, with D perhaps TRBD1 (6 bases). The CDR3 totals 13 residues. V was shortened by 4 bases and J by 0 bases, with 6 bases between the two germline ends. Germline loops: CDR1 SEHNR, CDR2 FQNEAQ (reference sequence). The CDR3 sequence: CASSSGDQETQYF. Written as DNA, the CDR3 is TGTGCCAGCAGCTCAGGGGACCAAGAGACCCAGTACTTC.

The V and J genes are TRBV9 and TRBJ1-2; a possible D gene is TRBD1 (5 bases). Per the germline V gene, CDR1 is SGDLS and CDR2 is YYNGEE. V dropped 0 bases and J dropped 2 bases, with 8 bases sitting between them. The CDR3 spans 14 residues. The CDR3 region has the DNA TGTGCCAGCAGCGTAGCTGGGGGAAACTATGGCTACACCTTC. Its translation is CASSVAGGNYGYTF.

This clonotype occurred many times. The chain combines TRBV6-5 with TRBJ2-3, with 10 nucleotides matching TRBD2. The V segment lost 0 bases and the J segment 5 bases; nucleotides outside the gene matches: 8. The CDR3 length is 17 residues. Germline values: CDR1 MNHEY, CDR2 SVGAGI. CDR3 nucleotide sequence: TGTGCCAGCAGTTACTCGTTTAGCGGGGGGCCCGGAGATACGCAGTATTTT. It translates to CASSYSFSGGPGDTQYF.

The chain uses TRBV12-3 or TRBV12-4 and TRBJ2-7; 7 bases map to TRBD2. Losses at the gene ends were 8 bases for V and 2 bases for J; bases not matched to a gene: 0. There are 11 residues in the CDR3. CDR3 sequence (DNA): TGTGCCAGCGGGAGGGCCTACGAGCAGTACTTC. This gives the protein CASGRAYEQYF.

In this sample, this clonotype turned up many times. This chain links TRBV11-2 with TRBJ2-2, with D unclear. The ends were cut back, 0 bases at V and 2 bases at J, with 4 bases in the middle. The CDR3 spans 14 residues. The germline V gene has CDR1 SGHAT and CDR2 FQNNGV. CDR3 sequence reads: CASSLDVNTGELFF. The CDR3 DNA is TGTGCCAGCAGCTTAGATGTTAACACCGGGGAGCTGTTTTTT.

The rearrangement joins TRBV7-7 to TRBJ2-2; D is possibly TRBD2 (6 bases). The CDR3 is 14 residues long. Trimming shortened V by 6 bases and J by 7 bases, and 15 bases separated the two germline ends. Germline V lookup: CDR1 SSHAT, CDR2 FNYEAQ (reference sequence). In DNA, the CDR3 is TGTGCCAGCAGTCGTGAGGGGAGGCTCGGGGAGCTGTTTTTT. Its protein product is CASSREGRLGELFF. The full variable domain, with the rest looked up from reference TRBV7-7 and TRBJ2-2, is GAGVSQSPRYKVTKRGQDVTLRCDPISSHATLYWYQQALGQGPEFLTYFNYEAQPDKSGLPSDRFSAERPEGSISTLTIQRTEQRDSAMYRCASSREGRLGELFFGEGSRLTVL.

This clonotype came up once. The rearrangement joins TRBV24-1 to TRBJ2-3, with TRBD2 matching 9 bases. The CDR3 runs 14 residues. The V and J ends lost 5 bases and 7 bases, in that order; junction bases with no gene match: 6. CDR1 and CDR2 from the germline V gene are KGHDR and SFDVKD. The CDR3 nucleotides read TGTGCCACCAGTGGACTAGCGGAAGGAAATACGCAGTATTTT. As protein: CATSGLAEGNTQYF.

This clonotype showed up just a few times. This chain uses TRBV6-2 or TRBV6-3 with TRBJ2-3; 10 bases align to TRBD2. The CDR3 contains 18 residues. The germline CDR1 and CDR2 sequences are MNHEY and SVGEGT. V shed 5 bases and J 1 base; nucleotides not matched to a gene: 12. CDR3 coding DNA: TGTGCCAGCAGTCCCGAGGGGGGGACTAGCGCGCGCACAGATACGCAGTATTTT. The encoded protein is CASSPEGGTSARTDTQYF.

This clonotype occurred many times. The V call is TRBV5-1, the J call TRBJ2-6; D possibly corresponds to TRBD2 (6 bases). Deletions cut 6 bases from V and 3 bases from J, with 13 bases between. CDR1 and CDR2 (germline): SGHRS, YFSETQ. The CDR3 is made up of 15 amino acids. The chain's CDR3 is CASMSGGLGANVLTF. CDR3 sequence (DNA): TGCGCCAGCATGTCCGGAGGGCTTGGGGCCAACGTCCTGACTTTC.

This clonotype has a count of ten or more. V and J are TRBV30 and TRBJ1-5; unclear D gene. The CDR3 totals 14 residues. V was shortened by 1 base and J by 4 bases, with 11 bases between the two germline ends. Germline V CDR1 and CDR2: GTSNPN, SVGIG (reference sequence). The CDR3 DNA reads as TGTGCCTGGAGTGCGGGGATGGAGAATCAGCCCCAGCATTTT. Its translation: CAWSAGMENQPQHF.

This clonotype has at least ten counts. The rearrangement uses TRBV20-1 and TRBJ1-5; no firm D call. The CDR3 runs to 14 residues. The germline V gene has CDR1 DFQATT and CDR2 SNEGSKA (reference sequence). Trimming took 3 bases from V and 0 from J, leaving 9 bases between them. DNA of the CDR3: TGCAGTGCTAGTTTTGGGAATAGCAATCAGCCCCAGCATTTT. Its protein is CSASFGNSNQPQHF.